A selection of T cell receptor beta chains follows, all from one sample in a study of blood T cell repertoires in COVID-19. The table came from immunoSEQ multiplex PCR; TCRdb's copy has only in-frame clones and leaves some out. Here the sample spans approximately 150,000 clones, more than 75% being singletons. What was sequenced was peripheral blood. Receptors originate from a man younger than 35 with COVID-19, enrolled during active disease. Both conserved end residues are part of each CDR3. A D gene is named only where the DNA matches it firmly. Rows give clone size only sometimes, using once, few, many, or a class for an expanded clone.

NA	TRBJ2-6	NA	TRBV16	TGTGCCAGCAGCCAAACAGTCTCTGGGGCCAACGTCCTGACTTTC	CASSQTVSGANVLTF
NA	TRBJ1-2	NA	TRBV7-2	TGTGCCAGCAGCTACGACAGGTCCTATGGCTACACCTTC	CASSYDRSYGYTF
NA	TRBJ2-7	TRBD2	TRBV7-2	TGTGCCAGCAGCTTATTCCGGGAGGTCTACGAGCAGTACTTC	CASSLFREVYEQYF
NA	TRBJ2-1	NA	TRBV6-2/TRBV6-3	TGTGCCAGCAGTTCTGGTGTGAGGGAGGGACAATTCAAGCAGTTCTTC	CASSSGVREGQFKQFF
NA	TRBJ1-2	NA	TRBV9	TGTGCCAGCAGCGCCCAGACGGGGAACCTAGGGCCATTTCATGGCTACACCTTC	CASSAQTGNLGPFHGYTF
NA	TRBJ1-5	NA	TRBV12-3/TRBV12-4	TGTGCCAGCAGTTTCTACCCACAGCCCCAGCATTTT	CASSFYPQPQHF
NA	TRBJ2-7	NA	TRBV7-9	TGTGCCAGCAGCTTAGCGGCGGGGTCCCACGAGCAGTACTTC	CASSLAAGSHEQYF
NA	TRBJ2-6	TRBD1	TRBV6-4	TGTGCCAGCAGTGGCGGACAGGGGGCTGGGGCCAACGTCCTGACTTTC	CASSGGQGAGANVLTF
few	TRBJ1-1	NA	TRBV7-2	TGTGCCAGCAGCATACGATCGGGACATACGAACACTGAAGCTTTCTTT	CASSIRSGHTNTEAFF
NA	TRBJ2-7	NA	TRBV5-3	TGTGCCAGAAGGGTGACAGCTAATGGTGGCGAGCAGTACTTC	CARRVTANGGEQYF
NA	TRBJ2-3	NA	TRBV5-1	TGCGCCAGCAGCACCAGGGGTTATACAGATACGCAGTATTTT	CASSTRGYTDTQYF
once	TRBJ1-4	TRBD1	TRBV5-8	TGTGCCAGCAGCTTCCGGACAGGGGGGAAATTCGAGTTTTTT	CASSFRTGGKFEFF
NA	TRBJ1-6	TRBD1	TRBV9	TGTGCCAGCGCCATCGGACAGGATAATTCACCCCTCCACTTT	CASAIGQDNSPLHF
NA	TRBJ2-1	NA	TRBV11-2	TGTGCCAGCAGCTCCCCAAAGCGGGATGAGCAGTTCTTC	CASSSPKRDEQFF
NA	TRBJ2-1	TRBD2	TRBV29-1	TGCAGCGTTGACCCCGGACTAGCGGGGAATGAGCAGTTCTTC	CSVDPGLAGNEQFF
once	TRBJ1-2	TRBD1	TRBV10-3	TGTGCCATCAGTAAATTCGGAGGGACAGGGGTTGTTGGCTACACCTTC	CAISKFGGTGVVGYTF
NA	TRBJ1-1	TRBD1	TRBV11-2	TGTGCCAGCAGCTTAGATGGGACAGGGACCGATCAAAAACTGAACACTGAAGCTTTCTTT	CASSLDGTGTDQKLNTEAFF
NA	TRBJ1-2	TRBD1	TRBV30	TGTGCCTGGAGTCGGGACAGGGGTTCCTATGGCTACACCTTC	CAWSRDRGSYGYTF
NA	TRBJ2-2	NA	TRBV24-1	TGTGCCACCAGAGAACAGACCGGGGAGCTGTTTTTT	CATREQTGELFF